This is a list of T cell receptor beta chains from one sample in a study of graft-versus-host responses after intestinal transplantation. The antigens for these receptors are not known. The repertoire was sequenced with immunoSEQ multiplex PCR; TCRdb's copy has only in-frame clones and lacks some. The sample holds more than 85,000 clones, roughly 95% seen once. This specimen consisted of unstimulated CD8+ T cells sorted from spleen or lymph node cells, obtained before intestinal transplant. The receptors come from a human donor who received an intestinal transplant. CDR3s include the opening cysteine and the closing phenylalanine or tryptophan. Fields, in order: J gene, CDR3 length, V gene, CDR3 protein.

TRBJ2-7	13	TRBV18	CASSPPEALEQYF
TRBJ2-7	13	TRBV19	CASGTGESYEQYF
TRBJ2-2	17	TRBV7-6	CASSRRLAGTNTGELFF
TRBJ2-1	13	TRBV11-3	CASSLGGINEQFF
TRBJ2-1	15	TRBV10-1	CASSGTSGGNAEQFF
TRBJ2-3	16	TRBV6-7	CASSSDRRTLPDTQYF
TRBJ2-7	16	TRBV6-5	CASSYPTSGEHYEQYF
TRBJ2-1	13	TRBV9	CASSYGPDNEQFF
TRBJ1-4	15	TRBV7-9	CASSLYRGKGEKLFF
TRBJ1-3	15	TRBV30	CAWSARGISGNTIYF
TRBJ2-1	12	TRBV9	CASSVVGPEQFF
TRBJ1-3	15	TRBV4-1	CASSHQPRSGNTIYF
TRBJ2-4	16	TRBV29-1	CSVSGTSGLAKNIQYF
TRBJ1-1	16	TRBV4-1	CASSQDPLPVGTEAFF
TRBJ1-5	15	TRBV19	CASCRTAYSNQPQHF
TRBJ2-1	16	TRBV10-3	CAISGGTGIAYNEQFF
TRBJ2-7	15	TRBV5-8	CASSPRTVYSYEQYF
TRBJ1-5	13	TRBV19	CASSIWDNQPQHF
TRBJ1-1	14	TRBV19	CASSRGVLFTEAFF
TRBJ2-5	14	TRBV6-6	CASSYSSGTETQYF
TRBJ2-7	15	TRBV5-1	CASSWTSGISYEQYF
TRBJ2-7	13	TRBV19	CASSSGLTYEQYF
TRBJ2-2	15	TRBV5-1	CASSGIRRDTGELFF
TRBJ1-4	14	TRBV9	CASSAGTGNEKLFF
TRBJ2-2	12	TRBV13	CASSRGTGELFF
TRBJ2-1	17	TRBV13	CASSLSNGAGSYNEQFF
TRBJ2-1	14	TRBV6-5	CASAREDSYNEQFF
TRBJ2-2	13	TRBV4-2	CASSQVGTGELFF
TRBJ1-2	15	TRBV4-1	CASSQGGGGFGGYTF
TRBJ1-1	15	TRBV15	CATSRDAGLNTEAFF
TRBJ1-5	15	TRBV2	CASSEGVLSNQPQHF
TRBJ1-1	15	TRBV12-1	CASSLGGRGSTEAFF
TRBJ2-1	15	TRBV10-1	CASSEDSGPDNEQFF
TRBJ2-7	12	TRBV6-5	CAARGGGYEQYF
TRBJ2-7	16	TRBV10-3	CAISESIGTSGYEQYF
TRBJ2-1	16	TRBV19	CATGQVPRSSYNEQFF
TRBJ2-1	15	TRBV25-1	CATTEGGGRVDEQFF
TRBJ1-1	15	TRBV10-2	CASSEAGTMNTEAFF
TRBJ2-2	14	TRBV11-3	CASTDQGRTGELFF
TRBJ2-7	15	TRBV27	CASSLRGTVTYEQYF
TRBJ1-2	15	TRBV5-6	CASSFVTGALGGYTF
TRBJ2-1	12	TRBV6-5	CASSGTGQRQFF
TRBJ1-5	15	TRBV7-8	CASSPMTGLNQPQHF
TRBJ1-1	13	TRBV25-1	CASRSDGNTEAFF
TRBJ2-1	17	TRBV6-1	CASSDDPGLAGESEQFF
TRBJ2-5	15	TRBV7-9	CASSQGLALWETQYF
TRBJ1-4	15	TRBV6-5	CASSYRSQGGEKLFF
TRBJ1-2	11	TRBV27	CASKTQGGYTF
TRBJ2-3	18	TRBV27	CASSLSEGLAGITDTQYF
TRBJ2-5	15	TRBV27	CASSLSRGTQETQYF
TRBJ2-1	16	TRBV13	CASSSAGHGGYNEQFF
TRBJ2-4	13	TRBV4-1	CASSLGTENIQYF
TRBJ2-7	14	TRBV27	CASSLGDGVYEQYF
TRBJ1-1	15	TRBV4-1	CASSQDSGRMPEAFF
TRBJ2-7	11	TRBV19	CASSGGFEQYF
TRBJ2-2	16	TRBV5-6	CASSLFVGQGLGELFF
TRBJ2-2	17	TRBV7-6	CASSPHRTSEFPGELFF